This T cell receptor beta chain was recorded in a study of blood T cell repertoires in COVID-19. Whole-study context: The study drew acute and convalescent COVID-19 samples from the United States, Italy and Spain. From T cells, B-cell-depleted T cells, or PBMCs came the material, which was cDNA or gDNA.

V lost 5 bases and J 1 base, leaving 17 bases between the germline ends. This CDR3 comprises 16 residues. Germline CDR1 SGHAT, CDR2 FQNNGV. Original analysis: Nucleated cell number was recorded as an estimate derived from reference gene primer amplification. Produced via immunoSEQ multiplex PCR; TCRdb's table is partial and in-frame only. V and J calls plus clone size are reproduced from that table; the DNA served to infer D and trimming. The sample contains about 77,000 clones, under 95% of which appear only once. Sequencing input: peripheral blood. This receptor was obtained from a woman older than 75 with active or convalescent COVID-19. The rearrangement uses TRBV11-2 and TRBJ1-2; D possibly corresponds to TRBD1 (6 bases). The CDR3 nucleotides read TGTGCCAGCAGCCCTGGCCCGGGGGGGCTTAACTATGGCTACACCTTC. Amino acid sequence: CASSPGPGGLNYGYTF.